These T cell receptor beta chains were read from a single sample in a study of blood T cell repertoires in COVID-19. TCRdb's table, derived via immunoSEQ multiplex PCR, lists solely in-frame clones and lacks some. The data contain fewer than 250,000 clones, around nine tenths of them singletons. The sample comprised peripheral blood. These receptors came from a woman in her fifties or sixties who had recovered from COVID-19. Each CDR3 is given without its conserved first and last residue. The order of the fields is J gene, V gene, CDR3 protein.

>TRBJ2-2|TRBV11-3
ASSTPPGQGRAGELF
>TRBJ1-6|TRBV11-2
ASSSQGFYNSPLH
>TRBJ2-3|TRBV19
ASSTRAGGITDTQY
>TRBJ2-3|TRBV5-1
ASSNPQNTDTQY
>TRBJ1-6|TRBV7-2
ASSLRGQSNSPLH
>TRBJ2-7|TRBV4-1
ASSVTQGSHEQY
>TRBJ2-1|TRBV6-5
ASSRHTAENNEQF
>TRBJ1-4|TRBV28
ASKTGTGVEKLF
>TRBJ2-2|TRBV4-2
ASSPRGLGTGELF
>TRBJ1-6|TRBV7-9
ASSSHPQGRNSPLH
>TRBJ1-2|TRBV5-6
ASSDLGQGYGYT
>TRBJ1-5|TRBV18
ASSPGLGGLGQPQH
>TRBJ1-6|TRBV7-9
ASSFGGGGSYNSPLH
>TRBJ2-5|TRBV28
ASLQPFTGGGWAQY
>TRBJ1-3|TRBV10-3
AISGGSGNTIY
>TRBJ1-1|TRBV27
ASSFFGRNTEAF
>TRBJ1-5|TRBV19
ASSIYRSPNQPQH
>TRBJ1-4|TRBV19
ASSTSGGEKLF
>TRBJ1-1|TRBV10-2
ASSDGTVNTEAF
>TRBJ1-4|TRBV6-5
ATGTSVYEKLF
>TRBJ1-2|TRBV6-6
ASGTVGPGGNYGYT
>TRBJ1-3|TRBV5-1
ASSWGQGWSGNTIY
>TRBJ1-1|TRBV2
ASSEPFGGYMNTEAF
>TRBJ1-5|TRBV3-1/TRBV3-2
ASSRGDQPQH
>TRBJ1-3|TRBV19
ASSRAPRGNTIY
>TRBJ2-5|TRBV29-1
SVGDGTGTSGTPAQY
>TRBJ2-2|TRBV3-1/TRBV3-2
ASSSGTRNTGELF
>TRBJ1-5|TRBV9
ASSLAGDRGQPQH
>TRBJ1-4|TRBV25-1
ASKPTEGGKLF
>TRBJ2-1|TRBV6-4
ASGAPGYNEQF
>TRBJ2-2|TRBV24-1
ATLGQGLSTGELF
>TRBJ2-1|TRBV7-9
ASSPRGNFYNEQF
>TRBJ2-7|TRBV9
ASSPNRLRTGSYEQY
>TRBJ1-3|TRBV11-2
ASSLGRGIDGNTIY
>TRBJ2-5|TRBV3-1/TRBV3-2
ASSQVPEGGETQY
>TRBJ2-3|TRBV5-4
ASSLSPLSTDTQY
>TRBJ2-7|TRBV7-9
ASSLGGPYEQY
>TRBJ1-3|TRBV28
ASSFAGPGNTIY
>TRBJ2-3|TRBV3-1/TRBV3-2
ASSQDSGGAADTQY
>TRBJ2-5|TRBV6-5
ASSTRGGLFETQY
>TRBJ1-2|TRBV28
ASSLRIYGYT
>TRBJ2-7|TRBV20-1
SARRGYEQY
>TRBJ2-1|TRBV5-4
ASSLGGGAYNEQF
>TRBJ1-3|TRBV6-5
ASSRTGTGNTIY
>TRBJ2-7|TRBV3-1/TRBV3-2
ASSQDPGSEQY
>TRBJ2-1|TRBV15
ATSRVGLYNEQF
>TRBJ1-1|TRBV27
ASSRQGAFTEAF
>TRBJ1-2|TRBV19
ASREQGNYYGYT
>TRBJ1-1|TRBV4-2
ASSQRETGMNTEAF
>TRBJ2-7|TRBV5-1
ASSSDGTGVYEQY
>TRBJ2-7|TRBV6-5
ASKSGRVYEQY
>TRBJ1-2|TRBV5-1
ASSRDRGNYGYT
>TRBJ1-1|TRBV5-1
ASSIGQVGTEAF
>TRBJ1-1|TRBV6-2/TRBV6-3
ASSYPYLQGGTEAF
>TRBJ2-5|TRBV6-5
ASTWTSGGQETQY
>TRBJ1-1|TRBV14
ASSHNLGGTEAF
>TRBJ2-5|TRBV2
ASGGTGGTQETQY
>TRBJ1-2|TRBV27
ASRGSGNYGYT
>TRBJ2-1|TRBV28
ASRGRGHYNEQF
>TRBJ1-2|TRBV5-4
ASSPGTGRERGYT